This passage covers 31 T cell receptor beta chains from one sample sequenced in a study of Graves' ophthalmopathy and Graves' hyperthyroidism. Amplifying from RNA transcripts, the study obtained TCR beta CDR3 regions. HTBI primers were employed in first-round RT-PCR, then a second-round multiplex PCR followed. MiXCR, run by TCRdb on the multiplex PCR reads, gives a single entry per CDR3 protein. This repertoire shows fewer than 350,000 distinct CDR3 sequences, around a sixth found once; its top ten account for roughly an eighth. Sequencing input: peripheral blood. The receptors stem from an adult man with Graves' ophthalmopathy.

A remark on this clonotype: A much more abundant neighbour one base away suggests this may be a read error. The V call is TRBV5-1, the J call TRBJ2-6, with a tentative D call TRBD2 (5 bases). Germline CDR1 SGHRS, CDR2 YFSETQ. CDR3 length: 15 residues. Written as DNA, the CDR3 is TGCGGCAGCAGCTTTATCGGGACTGGGGCCAACGTCCTGACTTTC. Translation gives CGSSFIGTGANVLTF. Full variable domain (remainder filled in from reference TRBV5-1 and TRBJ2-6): KAGVTQTPRYLIKTRGQQVTLSCSPISGHRSVSWYQQTPGQGLQFLFEYFSETQRNKGNFPGRFSGRQFSNSRSEMNVSTLELGDSALYLCGSSFIGTGANVLTFGAGSRLTVL.

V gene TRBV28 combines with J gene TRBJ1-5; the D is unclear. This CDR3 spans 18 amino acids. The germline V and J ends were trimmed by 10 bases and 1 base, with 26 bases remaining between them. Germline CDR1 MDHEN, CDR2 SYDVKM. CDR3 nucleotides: TGTGCCACCGACATTGAGGGCGGAATATTTACGAGCAATCAGCCCCAGCATTTT. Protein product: CATDIEGGIFTSNQPQHF.

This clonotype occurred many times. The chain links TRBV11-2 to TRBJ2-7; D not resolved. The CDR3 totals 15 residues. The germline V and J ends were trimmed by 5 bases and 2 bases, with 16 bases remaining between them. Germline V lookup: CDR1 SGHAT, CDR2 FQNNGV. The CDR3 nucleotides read TGTGCCAGCAGCCGTCAGGAAGGCGCCCCCTACGAGCAGTACTTC. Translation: CASSRQEGAPYEQYF.

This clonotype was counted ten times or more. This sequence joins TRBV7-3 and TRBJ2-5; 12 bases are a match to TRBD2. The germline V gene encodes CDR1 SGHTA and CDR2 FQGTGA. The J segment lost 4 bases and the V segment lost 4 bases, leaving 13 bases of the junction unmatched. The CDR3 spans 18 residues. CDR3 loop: CASSSGLAGPPFRETQYF. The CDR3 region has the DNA TGTGCCAGCAGCTCCGGACTAGCGGGGCCCCCGTTCCGAGAGACCCAGTACTTC.

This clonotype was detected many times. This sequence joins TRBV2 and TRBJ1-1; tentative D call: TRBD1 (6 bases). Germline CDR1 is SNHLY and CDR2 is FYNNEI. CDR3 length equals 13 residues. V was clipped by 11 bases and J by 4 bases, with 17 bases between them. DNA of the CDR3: TGTGCCGCCACAGGGCCGGGGGGCACTGAAGCTTTCTTT. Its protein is CAATGPGGTEAFF.

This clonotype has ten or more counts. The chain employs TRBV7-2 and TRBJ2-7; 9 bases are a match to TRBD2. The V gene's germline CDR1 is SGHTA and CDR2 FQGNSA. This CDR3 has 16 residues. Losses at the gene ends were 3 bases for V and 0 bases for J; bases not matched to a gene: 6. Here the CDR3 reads CASSFLSGGRSYEQYF. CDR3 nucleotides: TGTGCCAGCAGCTTTCTAAGCGGGGGGCGCTCCTACGAGCAGTACTTC.

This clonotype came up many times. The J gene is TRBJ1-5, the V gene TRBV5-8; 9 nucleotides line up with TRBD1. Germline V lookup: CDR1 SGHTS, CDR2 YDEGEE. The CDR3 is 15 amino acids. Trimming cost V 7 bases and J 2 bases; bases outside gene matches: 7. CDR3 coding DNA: TGTGCCAGCGACAGACAGGGGGTGGGCAATCAGCCCCAGCATTTT. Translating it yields CASDRQGVGNQPQHF.

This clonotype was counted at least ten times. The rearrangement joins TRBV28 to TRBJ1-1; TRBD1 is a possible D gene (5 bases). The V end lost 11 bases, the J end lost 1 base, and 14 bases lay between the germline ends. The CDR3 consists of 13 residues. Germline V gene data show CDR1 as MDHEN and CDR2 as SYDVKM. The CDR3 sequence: CAATGTGNTEAFF. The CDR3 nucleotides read TGTGCCGCCACCGGGACGGGGAACACTGAAGCTTTCTTT.

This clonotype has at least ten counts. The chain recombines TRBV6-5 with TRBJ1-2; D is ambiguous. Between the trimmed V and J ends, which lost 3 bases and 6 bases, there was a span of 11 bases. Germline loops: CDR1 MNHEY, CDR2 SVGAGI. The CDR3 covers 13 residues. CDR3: CASSYRKVDGYTF. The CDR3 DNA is TGTGCCAGCAGTTATCGGAAGGTGGATGGCTACACCTTC.

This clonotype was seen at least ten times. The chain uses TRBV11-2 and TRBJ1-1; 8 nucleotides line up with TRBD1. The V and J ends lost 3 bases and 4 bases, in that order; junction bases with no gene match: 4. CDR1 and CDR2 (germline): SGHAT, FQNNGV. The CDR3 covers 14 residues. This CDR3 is CASSFQQGVTEAFF. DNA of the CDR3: TGTGCCAGCAGCTTCCAACAGGGGGTCACTGAAGCTTTCTTT.

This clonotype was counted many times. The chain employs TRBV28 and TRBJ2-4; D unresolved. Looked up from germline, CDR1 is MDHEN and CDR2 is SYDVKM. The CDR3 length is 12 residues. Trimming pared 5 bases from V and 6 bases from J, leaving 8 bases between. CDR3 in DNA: TGTGCCAGCAGTCCTCTAGGAAACATTCAGTACTTC. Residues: CASSPLGNIQYF.

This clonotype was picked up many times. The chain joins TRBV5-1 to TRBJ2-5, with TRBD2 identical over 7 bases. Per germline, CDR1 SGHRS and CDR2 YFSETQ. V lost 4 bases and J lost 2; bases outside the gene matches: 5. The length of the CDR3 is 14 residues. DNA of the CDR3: TGCGCCAGCAGCCAGGGAGGGGTTCAAGAGACCCAGTACTTC. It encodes CASSQGGVQETQYF.

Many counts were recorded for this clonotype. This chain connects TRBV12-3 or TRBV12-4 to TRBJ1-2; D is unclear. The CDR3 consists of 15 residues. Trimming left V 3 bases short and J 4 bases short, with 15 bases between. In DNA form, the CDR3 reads TGTGCCAGCAGTTTGTTGGACCGAACTAGCTATGGCTACACCTTC. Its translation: CASSLLDRTSYGYTF.

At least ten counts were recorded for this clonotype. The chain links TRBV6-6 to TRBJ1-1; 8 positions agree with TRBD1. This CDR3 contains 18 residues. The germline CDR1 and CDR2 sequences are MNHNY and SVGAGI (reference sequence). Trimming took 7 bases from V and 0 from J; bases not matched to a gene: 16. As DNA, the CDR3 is TGTGCCAGCACCCAAGGGGGGACAGGACCGTACATGAACACTGAAGCTTTCTTT. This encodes CASTQGGTGPYMNTEAFF.

CDR3 nucleotide sequence: TGTGCCAGCAGCCGACATGGGGATGGCAATCAGCCCCAGCATTTT. It encodes CASSRHGDGNQPQHF. This chain links TRBV28 with TRBJ1-5; unclear D gene. Per germline, CDR1 MDHEN and CDR2 SYDVKM. Trimming stripped 6 bases from V and 2 bases from J, with 14 bases between. This CDR3 is built from 15 residues.

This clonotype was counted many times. CDR3 DNA sequence: TGTGCCAGCAGCCAAGCCGACAGGGAGAACACTGAAGCTTTCTTT. This translates into CASSQADRENTEAFF. This chain uses TRBV4-2 with TRBJ1-1, with TRBD1 matching over 7 bases. The CDR3 loop spans 15 amino acids. V dropped 1 base and J dropped 1; count of bases not matched to a gene: 3. Looked up from germline, CDR1 is LGHNA and CDR2 is YNFKEQ.

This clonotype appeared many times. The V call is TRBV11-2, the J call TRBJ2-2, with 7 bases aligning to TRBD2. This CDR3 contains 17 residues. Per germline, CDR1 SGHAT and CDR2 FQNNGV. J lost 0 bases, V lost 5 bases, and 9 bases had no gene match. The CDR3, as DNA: TGTGCCAGCAGCCCCCGCCGGGGAGGGCCGAACACCGGGGAGCTGTTTTTT. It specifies CASSPRRGGPNTGELFF.

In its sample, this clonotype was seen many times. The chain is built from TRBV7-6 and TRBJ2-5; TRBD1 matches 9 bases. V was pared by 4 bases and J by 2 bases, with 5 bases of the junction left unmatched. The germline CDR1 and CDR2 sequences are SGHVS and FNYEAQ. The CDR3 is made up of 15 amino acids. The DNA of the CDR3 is TGTGCCAGCAGCTCTAGGGACAGGGATCAAGAGACCCAGTACTTC. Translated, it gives CASSSRDRDQETQYF.

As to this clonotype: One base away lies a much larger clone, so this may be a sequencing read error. The CDR3, as DNA: TGTGCCAGCAGCTTAAGAGGGGGCTCGAGGACCGGGCAGCTGTTTTTT. Translating gives CASSLRGGSRTGQLFF. This chain links TRBV11-2 with TRBJ2-2; TRBD1 aligns across 7 bases. CDR3 length equals 16 residues. The germline V gene has CDR1 SGHAT and CDR2 FQNNGV.

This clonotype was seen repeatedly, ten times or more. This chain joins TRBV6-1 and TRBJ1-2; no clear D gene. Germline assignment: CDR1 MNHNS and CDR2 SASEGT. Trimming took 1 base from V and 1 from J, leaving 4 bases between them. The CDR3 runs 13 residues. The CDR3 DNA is TGTGCCAGCAGTGAAGAGGGTAACTATGGCTACACCTTC. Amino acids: CASSEEGNYGYTF.

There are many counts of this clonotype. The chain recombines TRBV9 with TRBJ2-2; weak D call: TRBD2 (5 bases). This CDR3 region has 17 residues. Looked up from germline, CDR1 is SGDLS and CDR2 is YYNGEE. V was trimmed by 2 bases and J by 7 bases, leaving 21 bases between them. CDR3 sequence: CASSVYGSRSGVGELFF. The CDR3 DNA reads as TGTGCCAGCAGCGTTTATGGGAGCCGTAGTGGGGTCGGGGAGCTGTTTTTT.

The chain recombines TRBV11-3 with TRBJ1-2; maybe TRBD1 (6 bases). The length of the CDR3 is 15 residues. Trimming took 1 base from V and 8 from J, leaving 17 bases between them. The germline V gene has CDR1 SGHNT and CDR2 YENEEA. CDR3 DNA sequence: TGTGCCAGCAGCTTAGGTGTAGGGGGTGTCTCGGGCTACACCTTC. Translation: CASSLGVGGVSGYTF.

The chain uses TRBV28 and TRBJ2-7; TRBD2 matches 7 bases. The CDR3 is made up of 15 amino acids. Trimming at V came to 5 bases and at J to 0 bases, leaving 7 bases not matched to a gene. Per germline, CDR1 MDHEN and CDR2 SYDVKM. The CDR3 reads CASSDLAEVSYEQYF. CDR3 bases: TGTGCCAGCAGTGACCTAGCGGAGGTCTCCTACGAGCAGTACTTC.

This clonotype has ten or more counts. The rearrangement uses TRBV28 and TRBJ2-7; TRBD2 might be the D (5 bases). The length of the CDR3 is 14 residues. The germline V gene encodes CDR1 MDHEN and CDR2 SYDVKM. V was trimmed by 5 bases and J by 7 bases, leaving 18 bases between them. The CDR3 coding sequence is TGTGCCAGCAGTGACTACAACCGGGGTGGAGAGCAGTACTTC. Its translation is CASSDYNRGGEQYF.

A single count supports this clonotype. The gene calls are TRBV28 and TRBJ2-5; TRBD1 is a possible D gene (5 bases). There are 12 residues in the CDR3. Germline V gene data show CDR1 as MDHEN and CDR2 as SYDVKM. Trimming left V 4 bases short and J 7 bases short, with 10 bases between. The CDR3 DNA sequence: TGTGCCAGCAGTTCGACAGTCGCGACCCAGTACTTC. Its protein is CASSSTVATQYF.

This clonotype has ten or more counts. This CDR3 is CASGLGGSYEQYF. CDR3 bases: TGTGCCAGCGGACTAGGAGGCTCCTACGAGCAGTACTTC. This rearrangement joins TRBV11-2 to TRBJ2-7, with 7 bases aligning to TRBD2. V shed 8 bases, J shed 0 bases, and the junction held 4 bases outside the gene matches. Germline assignment: CDR1 SGHAT and CDR2 FQNNGV. CDR3 length: 13 amino acids.

The CDR3 spells CSARVASGGGAQETQYF. The CDR3 coding sequence is TGCAGTGCTAGAGTGGCCTCTGGGGGCGGGGCCCAAGAGACCCAGTACTTC. V and J are TRBV20-1 and TRBJ2-5; D is perhaps TRBD1 or TRBD2 (6 bases each). This CDR3 has 17 amino acids. V was pared by 1 base and J by 1 base, with 19 bases between. Germline values: CDR1 DFQATT, CDR2 SNEGSKA (reference sequence).

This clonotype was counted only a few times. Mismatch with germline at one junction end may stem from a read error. The CDR3: CASSEYPGVAFDYGYIF. CDR3 nucleotides: TGTGCCAGCAGTGAATATCCAGGGGTCGCGTTTGACTATGGCTACATCTTC. The chain links TRBV6-1 to TRBJ1-2; tentatively, D is TRBD1 (6 bases). The CDR3 is 17 residues long. Germline values: CDR1 MNHNS, CDR2 SASEGT.

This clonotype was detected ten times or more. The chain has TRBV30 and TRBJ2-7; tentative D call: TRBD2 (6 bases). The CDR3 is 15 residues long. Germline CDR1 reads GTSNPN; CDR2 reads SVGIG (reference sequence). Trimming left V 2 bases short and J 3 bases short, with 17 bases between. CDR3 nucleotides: TGTGCCTGGAGTCCGCCAACGGGAGTAAACTACGAGCAGTACTTC. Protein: CAWSPPTGVNYEQYF.

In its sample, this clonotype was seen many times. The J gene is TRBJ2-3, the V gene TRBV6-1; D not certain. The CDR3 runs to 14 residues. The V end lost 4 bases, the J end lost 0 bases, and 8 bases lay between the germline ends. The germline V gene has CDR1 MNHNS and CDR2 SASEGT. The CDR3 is CASSGFESTDTQYF. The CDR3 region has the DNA TGTGCCAGCAGTGGTTTTGAGAGCACAGATACGCAGTATTTT.

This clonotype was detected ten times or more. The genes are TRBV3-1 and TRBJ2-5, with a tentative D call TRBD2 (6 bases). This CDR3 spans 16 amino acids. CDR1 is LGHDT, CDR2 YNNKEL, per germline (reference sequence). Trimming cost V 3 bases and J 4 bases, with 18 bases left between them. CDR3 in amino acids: CASSQGLQKAIETQYF. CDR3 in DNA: TGTGCCAGCAGCCAGGGACTCCAAAAAGCAATAGAGACCCAGTACTTC.